A selection of T cell receptor beta chains follows, all from one sample in a study of blood T cells in healthy people across ages. Each CDR3 protein gets one entry after TCRdb re-called the 5' RACE reads with MiXCR. The profile shows about 620,000 distinct CDR3 sequences, under 25% of them singletons. The sequenced sample was blood. The receptors shown here come from a man between 65 and 80 years old in good health. Each CDR3 is given with its conserved first and last residue. Each record gives: D gene, J gene, clone size, CDR3 length, V gene, CDR3 DNA, CDR3 protein. D genes are given only for firm matches. Only part of the rows carry a size: once, few, many, or a class if the clone is expanded.

>TRBD1|TRBJ1-1|few|16|TRBV2
TGTGCCAGCAGTCCCGGGACAGGGGGCGCCGACACTGAAGCTTTCTTT
CASSPGTGGADTEAFF
>-|TRBJ1-3|few|13|TRBV29-1
TGCAGCGTTGAAGACCCCAATGGAAACACCATATATTTT
CSVEDPNGNTIYF
>-|TRBJ1-1|few|14|TRBV12-3/TRBV12-4
TGTGCCAGCAGTAAAGACAGGATGAACACTGAAGCTTTCTTT
CASSKDRMNTEAFF
>TRBD2|TRBJ2-3|few|12|TRBV28
TGTGCCAGCGCGATGGGGGGGGATACGCAGTATTTT
CASAMGGDTQYF
>TRBD2|TRBJ2-7|few|15|TRBV7-2
TGTGCCAGCAGCTGGGGGACTAGCGGAGACTACGAGCAGTACTTC
CASSWGTSGDYEQYF
>-|TRBJ2-6|many|14|TRBV6-5
TGTGCCAGCAGTACCACCTCTGGGGCCAACGTCCTGACTTTC
CASSTTSGANVLTF
>-|TRBJ2-3|few|11|TRBV12-3/TRBV12-4
TGTGCCAGCAGTCGGGTAGATACGCAGTATTTT
CASSRVDTQYF
>-|TRBJ2-7|-|15|TRBV28
TGTGCCAGCAGCGGGAGAAACCCCTCCAACTACGAGCAGTACTTC
CASSGRNPSNYEQYF
>-|TRBJ2-5|-|13|TRBV5-1
TGCGCCAGCAGCTTCGATCTCGGCAGGGACCTGTTCTTC
CASSFDLGRDLFF
>-|TRBJ2-7|few|14|TRBV7-8
TGTGCCAGCAGCTTAGACCCGACGCATCAAGAGCAGTACTTC
CASSLDPTHQEQYF
>-|TRBJ2-7|many|14|TRBV4-1
TGCGCCAGCAGCCAAGACCCGAGGGCCTACGAGCAGTACTTC
CASSQDPRAYEQYF
>-|TRBJ2-1|-|15|TRBV20-1
TGCAGTGCTAGGAAGACCGGGACCTACAACAATGAGCAGTTCTTC
CSARKTGTYNNEQFF
>TRBD1|TRBJ2-3|-|15|TRBV7-2
TGTGCCAGCAGCTTCAGGGGGCCCAGCACAGATACGCAGTATTTT
CASSFRGPSTDTQYF
>TRBD2|TRBJ2-3|-|16|TRBV20-1
TGCAGTGCTTCGGGACTAGCGGGAGGTTTGGGAGATACGCAGTATTTT
CSASGLAGGLGDTQYF
>TRBD1|TRBJ2-5|-|11|TRBV14
TGTGCCAGCAGCCACACGGGACAGCAGTACTTC
CASSHTGQQYF
>TRBD2|TRBJ2-7|few|19|TRBV7-2
TGTGCCAGCAGCTTAAAGGTAGCGGGAGGCACACTCAATACCTACGAGCAGTACTTC
CASSLKVAGGTLNTYEQYF
>-|TRBJ1-6|-|12|TRBV7-9
TGTGCCAGCAGCTCGTCCCAGAGTCCCCTCCACTTT
CASSSSQSPLHF
>TRBD1|TRBJ1-2|few|13|TRBV27
TGTGCCAGCAGCCAGGAAGGGGGCAGTGGCTACACCTTC
CASSQEGGSGYTF
>-|TRBJ2-3|-|14|TRBV6-5
TGTGCCAGCAGTTCCGGGAGCTCTAGAGATACGCAGTATTTT
CASSSGSSRDTQYF
>TRBD2|TRBJ2-7|many|17|TRBV11-1
TGTGCCAGCAGCTTAGTTGGGACTAGCGGGAGTATCTACGAGCAGTACTTC
CASSLVGTSGSIYEQYF
>-|TRBJ2-2|-|14|TRBV9
TGTGCCAGCAGCGTACGAGGGAATAACGGGGAGCTGTTTTTT
CASSVRGNNGELFF
>TRBD2|TRBJ2-1|few|16|TRBV4-1
TGCGCCAGCAGCCAAGTACTAGCGGGAGGGGGCAATGAGCAGTTCTTC
CASSQVLAGGGNEQFF